This TCR beta chain was profiled in a study of cytomegalovirus exposure and HLA in healthy donors listed by TCRdb under 2017. At the level of the whole study: An earlier analysis of some 620 of the donors reported under 300 Gb of sequence data and 117 million unique TCR beta sequences obtained from approximately 180 million T cells. An early release that covered fewer than 750 HLA-typed donors contained approximately 290 gigabases of sequencing data and approximately 85 million unique TCR sequences. Of the 350 to 450 genotyped donors, approximately 83% fell in the genetic ancestry cluster associated with self-reported Caucasian donors. The study aimed to test whether signatures of past pathogen exposure could be identified by cataloging public T cell receptors. Using immunosequencing, the study profiled T cell repertoires from 666 subjects and related those repertoires to cytomegalovirus serostatus. In addition to the first cohort of approximately 650 subjects, a separate validation cohort of 130 or so different subjects was used. The study combined high-throughput TCR immunosequencing, statistical association of individual TCRs with disease status, and machine learning to predict cytomegalovirus infection status. In a later analysis, previously published TCR beta repertoires from fewer than 750 donors were re-analyzed and high-resolution HLA genotyping was added so that TCR occurrence patterns could be studied. In the later analysis, no new phenotypic data were used to find candidate immune exposures; instead, reliance was placed on TCR beta sequences and their occurrence across donors. To decide whether each TCR beta V gene segment behaved as functional or pseudogenic, an earlier analysis of over 500 of the donors relied on high-throughput TCR beta sequencing. Donor age, sex, ethnicity and CMV serostatus were compiled together with the repertoire data. Genome-wide SNP genotypes for about 60% of the 666 donors were used in a later genetic analysis, which treated that subset as a discovery cohort. All discovery cohort repertoires had been generated using a single sequencing platform. Both class I and class II loci were covered by HLA typing, at four-digit resolution. Typing coverage differed by locus: A, B, C, DRB1 and DQB1 were typed in roughly 620-630 donors, DQA1 in roughly 500, DPA1 in nearly 610, and DPB1 in just under 490. Four or five DR-DQ haplotypes were handled as single units for association and clustering because linkage in the cohort was strong. On average, 235,054 unique TCR beta nucleotide sequences were sequenced per donor among 300 to 500 genotyped donors of the cohort, with about 19% of those sequences being non-productive.

The CDR3 holds 13 amino acids from the cysteine to the phenylalanine. The DNA shown is the 39-base CDR3, in frame from base 1. V loses 0 bases, J loses 2 bases, and the germline ends lie 5 bases apart. The CDR1 and CDR2 encoded by the germline V gene are MNHNS and SASEGT. Libraries were prepared through the immunoSEQ multiplex PCR assay. A mixture of 60 forward primers for TCR Vbeta segments and 13 reverse primers for TCR Jbeta segments was used in the multiplex PCR. The CDR3 region of rearranged TCR beta genes was amplified from genomic DNA with a multiplex PCR assay. Amplified TCR beta libraries were sequenced as 87-base-pair reads on the Illumina HiSeq System. On the study's bioinformatics: A later analysis counted some 74 million unique TCR beta chains across the 500 to 850 repertoires, and around 12 million of these chains were shared by at least two donors. A nearest-neighbor algorithm error-corrected the raw reads and collapsed the reads into unique sequences, merging closely related sequences to remove PCR and sequencing errors. To assign V, D and J gene segments, CDR3 sequences were aligned to IMGT reference sequences. For a sequence to be retained, a match of at least six nucleotides was required to both a V gene segment and a J gene segment. Rearrangements were called productive when the CDR3 lacked stop codons and stayed in frame with V and J; all others were non-productive. CDR3 was defined according to IMGT convention as the region running from the second conserved V-encoded cysteine to the conserved J-encoded phenylalanine. The earlier analysis of some 580 of the donors excluded any sequence lacking an unambiguous match to a single V gene segment. An earlier analysis of several hundred of the donors classified V segments as functional when productive rearrangements were above 56.7% and as segregating when the standard deviation between donors was above 5%. To diagnose cytomegalovirus status from the catalog of TCR beta chain sequences, a statistical classification framework was built. A later analysis assigned V and J genes by comparing TCR nucleotide sequences with IMGT/GENE-DB human TR gene sequences. The TCRdist pipeline was used in a later analysis to assign CDR3 sequences and most-parsimonious VDJ recombination scenarios. A later analysis defined each TCR beta chain by its CDR3 amino acid sequence plus V-gene family, and excluded reads lacking a unique V-gene family. As a way to deal with suspected cross-contamination and a sequencing artifact, a later analysis dropped hundreds of nucleotide sequences that were highly shared and had low generation probability. For each public chain, a later analysis derived a clonal expansion index from normalized ranks of inferred template counts within each repertoire. Generation probabilities in a later analysis came from a VDJ recombination model fitted to out-of-frame rearrangements, and those results were checked against IGoR. A later analysis scored TCR-TCR, TCR-HLA and TCR-CMV co-occurrence with hypergeometric tests, applying a repertoire-size bias correction to TCR pairs. A later analysis estimated false discovery rates by permuting HLA or CMV assignments 20 times. A later analysis grouped co-occurring TCRs with DBSCAN, adding TCRdist sequence similarity when clustering within HLA-allele-positive subsets. Repertoires with fewer than 30,000 or more than 120,000 public chains were left out of co-occurrence clustering, as were about 5 repertoires with anomalous nucleotide sharing. TCRdb took over this immuneACCESS table, retaining in-frame rearrangements with V and J assigned. Such tables are incomplete; in checked studies, under half of the missing clones stem from an unresolved V gene, and the remainder is unexplained. V and J calls and clone size come straight from that table; D and trimming were deduced from the DNA. This sample's records show tens of thousands of clones. The ten biggest clones cover roughly 4% of the sample.

What the authors observed across the whole study: Most TCR sequences were observed very rarely across donors, whereas some public TCRs were present in many individuals. The authors suggested that the approach could potentially be generalized to other disease states and immunological phenotypes. In a later genetic analysis, a missense DCLRE1C variant was associated with V-gene and J-gene trimming of TCR beta chains, and the association was replicated in an independent cohort. The 87-base-pair reads could not distinguish some IMGT-functional V segments, including TRBV6-2 and TRBV6-3, so those segments were excluded. According to a later analysis, most CMV-associated TCR beta chains appeared to be HLA-restricted, and the HLA associations seemed to be driven largely by CMV exposure. According to a later genetic analysis, donors in an Asian-associated ancestry cluster had fewer N-insertions in productive TCRs than the approximately 610-donor mean. A further reported finding was that TCR beta sequences accurately predicted the HLA-A and HLA-B alleles for most subjects in the first cohort. A later analysis associated around 16,000 TCR beta sequences with specific HLA alleles at a false discovery rate of 0.05. In the study, around 150 TCR beta chains were listed as associated with cytomegalovirus. When HLA alleles, especially DR and DQ, strongly co-occurred, TCR associations were difficult to assign to individual alleles. Because counts were too low, seventeen rarely observed V segments, including chromosome 9 orphons, were excluded from the earlier analysis of 587 of the donors. The classifier was reported to diagnose cytomegalovirus status with high specificity and sensitivity in both the original and validation cohorts. Because HLA typing was unavailable for some donors at each locus, only the typed subset was used in association tests. The sequencing pipeline was judged likely to have produced a cluster of highly shared sequence variants as a technical artifact. Immune exposure information for the cohort was limited to CMV serostatus. In this cohort, only TCR beta chains were sequenced, and detectable features were limited by the absence of alpha or paired-chain data. Correlated functional status among segregating V segments might reflect linkage disequilibrium, but an unknown experimental factor could not be ruled out. In an earlier analysis of around 600 of the donors, most TCR beta V segments were observed in productive rearrangements about 90% or about 30% of the time, broadly matching IMGT annotations. Presence/absence analyses assumed roughly uniform sequencing depth across donors, an assumption that may not hold. According to a later analysis, parvovirus B19, influenza, CMV and Epstein-Barr virus appeared linked to several top co-occurrence clusters. In vitro tests confirmed that a few of the cytomegalovirus-associated TCR beta chains recognize cytomegalovirus antigens. According to a later analysis, TCR association rates differed among HLA loci, with DRB1 alleles showing the most associated TCRs and HLA-C alleles showing the fewest. In a later analysis, HLA-associated TCR beta chains showed more clonal expansion and lower generation probabilities than non-associated chains that were equally common.

The cohort consisted of approximately 670 healthy bone marrow donors. At the time of sampling, all cohort members were nominally healthy, though unrecorded immune exposures were likely present. The donor tested CMV seronegative and was one of the 352 seronegative cohort members. A peripheral blood sample was provided by each donor, and peripheral blood mononuclear cells were used for TCR beta sequencing. The Qiagen DNeasy Blood Extraction Kit was used to extract genomic DNA from the blood cell samples. Concerning this clone: The target of this receptor is not known.

This clonotype was obtained from a male donor in good health and CMV-seronegative. The specimen was PBMCs. The V gene is TRBV6-1 and the J gene is TRBJ2-7, with no confidently assigned D gene. The CDR3 here reads CASSEAPTYEQYF. Read as DNA, the sequence is TGTGCCAGCAGTGAAGCCCCTACCTACGAGCAGTACTTC.